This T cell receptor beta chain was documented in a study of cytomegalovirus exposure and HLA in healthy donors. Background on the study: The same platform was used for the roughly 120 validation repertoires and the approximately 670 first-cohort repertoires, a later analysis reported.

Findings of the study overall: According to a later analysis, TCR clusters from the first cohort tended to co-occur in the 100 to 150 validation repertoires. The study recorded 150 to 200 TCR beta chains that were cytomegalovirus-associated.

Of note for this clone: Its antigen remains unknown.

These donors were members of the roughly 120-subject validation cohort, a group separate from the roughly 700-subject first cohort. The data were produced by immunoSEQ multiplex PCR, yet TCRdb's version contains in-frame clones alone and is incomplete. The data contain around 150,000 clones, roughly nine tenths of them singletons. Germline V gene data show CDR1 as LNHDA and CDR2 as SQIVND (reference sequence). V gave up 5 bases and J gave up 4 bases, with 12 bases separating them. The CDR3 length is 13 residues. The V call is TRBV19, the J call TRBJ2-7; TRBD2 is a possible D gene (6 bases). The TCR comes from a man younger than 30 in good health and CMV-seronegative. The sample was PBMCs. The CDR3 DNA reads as TGTGCCAGTAGTGCCGTGGGGGGATACGAGCAGTACTTC. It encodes CASSAVGGYEQYF.